Listed below are T cell receptor beta chains from one sample, sequenced in a study of T-cell memory formation after mild COVID-19. TCRdb re-called the 5' RACE reads through MiXCR, storing one row per CDR3 protein. The sample includes 300,000 or so distinct CDR3 sequences, roughly 15% of them seen just once. Input material: PBMCs or a T cell subset sorted from them (not recorded which). Receptors were obtained from a man between 18 and 29 years old who had mild COVID-19 (a few samples of this study predate the infection). Cell type and time point are not known. Both conserved end residues are part of each CDR3. Each record gives: clone size, V gene, D gene, J gene, CDR3 protein, CDR3 DNA. D genes are given only for firm matches. Clone size is given for some rows only: seen once, a few or many times, or a class if the clone is expanded.

abundance: NA
v_gene: TRBV4-2
d_gene: NA
j_gene: TRBJ1-5
CDR3aa: CASSSQGRGSNQPQHF
CDR3nt: TGTGCCAGCAGCTCACAGGGAAGGGGAAGCAATCAGCCCCAGCATTTT

abundance: NA
v_gene: TRBV11-3
d_gene: TRBD2
j_gene: TRBJ2-3
CDR3aa: CASSPRGSGTDTQYF
CDR3nt: TGTGCCAGCAGCCCGCGGGGGAGCGGCACAGATACGCAGTATTTT

abundance: few
v_gene: TRBV7-9
d_gene: NA
j_gene: TRBJ1-2
CDR3aa: CASSRGETAYGYTF
CDR3nt: TGTGCCAGCAGCCGAGGCGAGACAGCATATGGCTACACCTTC

abundance: NA
v_gene: TRBV29-1
d_gene: TRBD1
j_gene: TRBJ2-2
CDR3aa: CSVGTGLTGELFF
CDR3nt: TGCAGCGTGGGGACAGGGTTAACCGGGGAGCTGTTTTTT

abundance: many
v_gene: TRBV7-2
d_gene: TRBD2
j_gene: TRBJ2-3
CDR3aa: CASSLGVSGGGTDTQYF
CDR3nt: TGTGCCAGCAGCTTAGGTGTTAGCGGGGGGGGCACAGATACGCAGTATTTT

abundance: few
v_gene: TRBV6-1
d_gene: NA
j_gene: TRBJ1-4
CDR3aa: CASRGTLNEKLFF
CDR3nt: TGTGCCAGCAGAGGGACCCTTAATGAAAAACTGTTTTTT

abundance: many
v_gene: TRBV5-1
d_gene: NA
j_gene: TRBJ2-7
CDR3aa: CASSAEGISYEQYF
CDR3nt: TGCGCCAGCAGCGCCGAAGGGATCTCCTACGAGCAGTACTTC

abundance: many
v_gene: TRBV4-1
d_gene: NA
j_gene: TRBJ2-1
CDR3aa: CASSQDLTEQFF
CDR3nt: TGCGCCAGCAGCCAAGATTTGACTGAGCAGTTCTTC

abundance: NA
v_gene: TRBV6-5
d_gene: NA
j_gene: TRBJ1-1
CDR3aa: CASSYLNGLNTEAFF
CDR3nt: TGTGCCAGCAGTTACTTAAACGGTTTGAACACTGAAGCTTTCTTT

abundance: few
v_gene: TRBV5-1
d_gene: NA
j_gene: TRBJ1-4
CDR3aa: CASSISGNPAEKLFF
CDR3nt: TGCGCCAGCAGCATCTCAGGGAATCCTGCGGAAAAACTGTTTTTT

abundance: NA
v_gene: TRBV7-2
d_gene: NA
j_gene: TRBJ1-1
CDR3aa: CASSFLFGYTEAFF
CDR3nt: TGTGCCAGCAGCTTTTTGTTTGGTTACACTGAAGCTTTCTTT

abundance: NA
v_gene: TRBV6-1
d_gene: TRBD2
j_gene: TRBJ2-3
CDR3aa: CASSEENLAGAPDTQYF
CDR3nt: TGTGCCAGCAGTGAAGAGAATTTAGCGGGGGCCCCAGATACGCAGTATTTT

abundance: NA
v_gene: TRBV27
d_gene: NA
j_gene: TRBJ2-7
CDR3aa: CASSSRAGISYEQYF
CDR3nt: TGTGCCAGCAGTTCCAGAGCAGGGATCTCCTACGAGCAGTACTTC

abundance: NA
v_gene: TRBV4-2
d_gene: NA
j_gene: TRBJ2-1
CDR3aa: CASSQVTNEQFF
CDR3nt: TGTGCCAGCAGCCAAGTAACCAATGAGCAGTTCTTC

abundance: NA
v_gene: TRBV5-1
d_gene: NA
j_gene: TRBJ2-5
CDR3aa: CASSASTNQETQYF
CDR3nt: TGCGCCAGCAGCGCCTCGACAAACCAAGAGACCCAGTACTTC

abundance: NA
v_gene: TRBV30
d_gene: TRBD1
j_gene: TRBJ1-2
CDR3aa: CAWRALTGAYYGYTF
CDR3nt: TGTGCCTGGAGAGCGTTGACAGGGGCGTACTATGGCTACACCTTC

abundance: few
v_gene: TRBV5-1
d_gene: TRBD1
j_gene: TRBJ2-3
CDR3aa: CASSLRQGLLADTQYF
CDR3nt: TGCGCCAGCAGCTTGAGACAGGGCCTTTTGGCAGATACGCAGTATTTT

abundance: NA
v_gene: TRBV4-1
d_gene: NA
j_gene: TRBJ1-2
CDR3aa: CASSQRGGIYGYTF
CDR3nt: TGCGCCAGCAGCCAACGGGGGGGTATCTATGGCTACACCTTC

abundance: NA
v_gene: TRBV2
d_gene: NA
j_gene: TRBJ2-1
CDR3aa: CASSEALLSQFF
CDR3nt: TGTGCCAGCAGTGAAGCGCTCCTTAGCCAGTTCTTC

abundance: few
v_gene: TRBV10-3
d_gene: NA
j_gene: TRBJ1-6
CDR3aa: CAISESLNSPLHF
CDR3nt: TGTGCCATCAGTGAGTCCCTGAATTCACCCCTCCACTTT

abundance: many
v_gene: TRBV2
d_gene: NA
j_gene: TRBJ2-3
CDR3aa: CASSEAWRIGTDTQYF
CDR3nt: TGTGCCAGCAGTGAAGCATGGCGGATCGGCACAGATACGCAGTATTTT

abundance: NA
v_gene: TRBV7-2
d_gene: NA
j_gene: TRBJ2-1
CDR3aa: CASSWGRPGNEQFF
CDR3nt: TGTGCCAGCAGCTGGGGACGACCAGGGAATGAGCAGTTCTTC

abundance: NA
v_gene: TRBV4-1
d_gene: TRBD1
j_gene: TRBJ1-2
CDR3aa: CASSHTTGENYGYTF
CDR3nt: TGCGCCAGCAGCCACACGACAGGGGAGAACTATGGCTACACCTTC

abundance: once
v_gene: TRBV30
d_gene: TRBD1
j_gene: TRBJ1-5
CDR3aa: CAWSNADRDNQPQHF
CDR3nt: TGTGCCTGGAGTAATGCCGACAGGGACAATCAGCCCCAGCATTTT

abundance: few
v_gene: TRBV6-5
d_gene: NA
j_gene: TRBJ2-2
CDR3aa: CASSRGGINTGELFF
CDR3nt: TGTGCCAGCAGCAGAGGGGGTATAAACACCGGGGAGCTGTTTTTT

abundance: NA
v_gene: TRBV11-3
d_gene: NA
j_gene: TRBJ1-1
CDR3aa: CASSFQWNTEAFF
CDR3nt: TGTGCCAGCAGCTTTCAGTGGAACACTGAAGCTTTCTTT

abundance: NA
v_gene: TRBV4-1
d_gene: NA
j_gene: TRBJ1-6
CDR3aa: CASSQVPRTQANSPLHF
CDR3nt: TGCGCCAGCAGCCAAGTCCCACGGACTCAAGCAAATTCACCCCTCCACTTT

abundance: many
v_gene: TRBV5-1
d_gene: NA
j_gene: TRBJ1-6
CDR3aa: CASSLDPGSNWGSPLHF
CDR3nt: TGCGCCAGCAGCCTAGACCCGGGCTCCAACTGGGGTTCACCCCTCCACTTT

abundance: NA
v_gene: TRBV14
d_gene: NA
j_gene: TRBJ1-4
CDR3aa: CASSQRGREKLFF
CDR3nt: TGTGCCAGCAGCCAGCGGGGTCGGGAAAAACTGTTTTTT

abundance: NA
v_gene: TRBV20-1
d_gene: NA
j_gene: TRBJ2-5
CDR3aa: CSAAPPMGGGETQYF
CDR3nt: TGCAGTGCTGCCCCGCCCATGGGGGGGGGCGAGACCCAGTACTTC

abundance: NA
v_gene: TRBV12-3/TRBV12-4
d_gene: TRBD1
j_gene: TRBJ2-3
CDR3aa: CASSSEQGAGDTQYF
CDR3nt: TGTGCCAGCAGTTCTGAACAGGGGGCGGGAGATACGCAGTATTTT

abundance: NA
v_gene: TRBV5-1
d_gene: NA
j_gene: TRBJ2-3
CDR3aa: CASSLVTGTDTQYF
CDR3nt: TGCGCCAGCAGCTTGGTCACAGGTACAGATACGCAGTATTTT

abundance: NA
v_gene: TRBV2
d_gene: NA
j_gene: TRBJ2-1
CDR3aa: CASSEQGGNNDQFF
CDR3nt: TGTGCCAGCAGTGAGCAGGGGGGAAACAATGATCAGTTCTTC

abundance: many
v_gene: TRBV12-3/TRBV12-4
d_gene: NA
j_gene: TRBJ2-3
CDR3aa: CASSSRDSTDTQYF
CDR3nt: TGTGCCAGCAGTTCCCGGGACTCCACAGATACGCAGTATTTT

abundance: few
v_gene: TRBV12-3/TRBV12-4
d_gene: TRBD1
j_gene: TRBJ2-7
CDR3aa: CASSPPGTGIAYEQYF
CDR3nt: TGTGCCAGCAGTCCACCCGGGACAGGGATAGCCTACGAGCAGTACTTC

abundance: NA
v_gene: TRBV7-9
d_gene: NA
j_gene: TRBJ2-1
CDR3aa: CASSLEGAGNNEQFF
CDR3nt: TGTGCCAGCAGCTTAGAAGGTGCTGGGAACAATGAGCAGTTCTTC

abundance: NA
v_gene: TRBV2
d_gene: NA
j_gene: TRBJ1-2
CDR3aa: CASSLSGPAYGYTF
CDR3nt: TGTGCCAGCAGTCTCTCAGGCCCGGCCTATGGCTACACCTTC

abundance: NA
v_gene: TRBV24-1
d_gene: TRBD1
j_gene: TRBJ2-3
CDR3aa: CATSDPGQGAGTDTQYF
CDR3nt: TGTGCCACCAGTGACCCGGGACAGGGGGCGGGTACAGATACGCAGTATTTT

abundance: NA
v_gene: TRBV11-2
d_gene: NA
j_gene: TRBJ2-4
CDR3aa: CASRQNRAENIQYF
CDR3nt: TGTGCCAGCAGACAAAACCGGGCCGAAAACATTCAGTACTTC

abundance: NA
v_gene: TRBV28
d_gene: TRBD1
j_gene: TRBJ2-4
CDR3aa: CASNSGQGQNIQYF
CDR3nt: TGTGCCAGCAATAGCGGACAGGGACAAAACATTCAGTACTTC

abundance: few
v_gene: TRBV12-2
d_gene: NA
j_gene: TRBJ2-3
CDR3aa: CASRRRDPTSRAQYF
CDR3nt: TGTGCAAGTCGCAGAAGGGACCCCACTAGTCGAGCGCAGTATTTT

abundance: many
v_gene: TRBV3-1
d_gene: NA
j_gene: TRBJ1-1
CDR3aa: CASSWTGNTEAFF
CDR3nt: TGTGCCAGCAGCTGGACGGGAAACACTGAAGCTTTCTTT

abundance: NA
v_gene: TRBV5-1
d_gene: NA
j_gene: TRBJ2-1
CDR3aa: CASSIRGIAYNEQFF
CDR3nt: TGCGCCAGCAGCATTCGGGGGATTGCCTACAATGAGCAGTTCTTC

abundance: many
v_gene: TRBV5-1
d_gene: NA
j_gene: TRBJ1-6
CDR3aa: CASSLAGRSPLHF
CDR3nt: TGTGCCAGCAGCTTAGCTGGCAGGTCACCCCTCCACTTT

abundance: NA
v_gene: TRBV4-1
d_gene: NA
j_gene: TRBJ1-1
CDR3aa: CASSQWQNTEAFF
CDR3nt: TGCGCCAGCAGCCAGTGGCAGAACACTGAAGCTTTCTTT

abundance: NA
v_gene: TRBV29-1
d_gene: NA
j_gene: TRBJ2-3
CDR3aa: CSVAPYGRTDTQYF
CDR3nt: TGCAGCGTTGCCCCTTATGGTCGCACAGATACGCAGTATTTT

abundance: many
v_gene: TRBV5-1
d_gene: NA
j_gene: TRBJ2-7
CDR3aa: CASSATFYEQYF
CDR3nt: TGCGCCAGCAGCGCCACATTCTACGAGCAGTACTTC

abundance: NA
v_gene: TRBV6-2/TRBV6-3
d_gene: TRBD1
j_gene: TRBJ1-5
CDR3aa: CASTTTRQGSAPQHF
CDR3nt: TGTGCCAGCACCACCACCCGACAGGGGTCGGCGCCCCAGCATTTT

abundance: NA
v_gene: TRBV5-1
d_gene: TRBD2
j_gene: TRBJ2-1
CDR3aa: CASSPWGSGVSSYNEQFF
CDR3nt: TGCGCCAGCAGCCCCTGGGGTAGCGGGGTGAGCTCCTACAATGAGCAGTTCTTC

abundance: NA
v_gene: TRBV11-2
d_gene: NA
j_gene: TRBJ2-5
CDR3aa: CASSSNKGSKTQYF
CDR3nt: TGTGCCAGCAGCTCCAACAAGGGGAGTAAGACCCAGTACTTC